These 22 T cell receptor beta chains were sequenced from one sample in a study of cytomegalovirus exposure and HLA in healthy donors. The primer mix had 60 Vbeta and 13 Jbeta primers. Sequencing was performed with immunoSEQ multiplex PCR; in TCRdb, only in-frame clones are kept and a portion is missing. Of roughly 230,000 clones detected, roughly 78% appear once; the ten largest clones hold approximately 0.47%. Sample: PBMCs. Receptors originate from a boy aged 5-17 years in good health and CMV-seronegative.

CDR3: CASSWDRRTEAFF. CDR3 sequence (DNA): TGCGCCAGCAGCTGGGACAGGAGGACTGAAGCTTTCTTT. This chain connects TRBV5-1 to TRBJ1-1; 8 bases line up with TRBD1. The junction had 3 bases not matched to a gene; V was cut back by 3 bases and J by 5 bases. CDR1 and CDR2 from the germline V gene are SGHRS and YFSETQ. The CDR3 consists of 13 residues.

Only a few counts were recorded for this clone. The gene calls are TRBV27 and TRBJ1-1; D not certain. V shed 3 bases and J shed 3 bases, with 11 bases lying between them. This CDR3 contains 14 residues. CDR1 is MNHEY, CDR2 SMNVEV, per germline (reference sequence). The CDR3 nucleotides read TGTGCCAGCAGTTTGGTAGAGGGTGACACTGAAGCTTTCTTT. Its protein is CASSLVEGDTEAFF.

This clone was counted once. This chain connects TRBV28 to TRBJ1-5, with D perhaps TRBD1 (6 bases). Trimming took off 3 bases at V and 5 bases at J, with 14 bases between the two ends. CDR3 length: 15 residues. Germline CDR1 reads MDHEN; CDR2 reads SYDVKM. The CDR3: CASSFSGAGDQPQHF. DNA of the CDR3: TGTGCCAGCAGTTTCTCAGGGGCTGGGGATCAGCCCCAGCATTTT.

The chain couples TRBV5-4 to TRBJ1-3; TRBD1 matches at 7 bases. The CDR3 covers 14 residues. Germline V gene lookup returns CDR1 SGHNT and CDR2 YYREEE (reference sequence). J gave up 4 bases and V 2 bases, and 3 bases lay outside the gene matches. CDR3 in DNA: TGTGCCAGCAGCTTACCGGGACAGGGAAACACCATATATTTT. Encoded protein: CASSLPGQGNTIYF.

The rearrangement uses TRBV7-3 and TRBJ2-6, with 10 bases identical to TRBD1. The V segment lost 6 bases and the J segment 0 bases; nucleotides outside the gene matches: 14. The CDR3 is 20 residues long. The germline gives CDR1 SGHTA, CDR2 FQGTGA. The CDR3 is CASRRDRGRPATSGANVLTF. Here the CDR3 DNA reads TGTGCCAGCAGACGCGACAGGGGGCGTCCAGCGACCTCTGGGGCCAACGTCCTGACTTTC.

A note on this clone: This sample also contains other DNA sequences that code for the same CDR3. The chain carries TRBV30 and TRBJ1-2; D perhaps matches TRBD1 (5 bases). This CDR3 contains 12 residues. Germline lookup yields CDR1 GTSNPN and CDR2 SVGIG (reference sequence). V lost 2 bases to trimming and J lost 8 bases, with 12 bases between them. Written as DNA, the CDR3 is TGTGCCTGGAGTTTGTGGGGGGGAGGCTACACCTTC. Its translation: CAWSLWGGGYTF.

The chain couples TRBV4-1 to TRBJ1-5; D not resolved. V dropped 1 base and J dropped 7 bases, with 14 bases sitting between them. The CDR3 consists of 15 residues. The germline gives CDR1 MGHRA, CDR2 YSYEKL. DNA for the CDR3: TGCGCCAGCAGCCAAGTTCCGGTCGGGGAACAGCCCCAGCATTTT. Its translation is CASSQVPVGEQPQHF.

This clone was seen a few times. The rearrangement joins TRBV18 to TRBJ2-2, with D unresolved. The CDR3 contains 14 residues. Per germline, CDR1 KGHSH and CDR2 LQKENI. V was shortened by 3 bases and J by 6 bases, with 11 bases between the two germline ends. In DNA, the CDR3 is TGTGCCAGCTCACCTACAAGTATTGCCGGGGAGCTGTTTTTT. It yields the protein CASSPTSIAGELFF.

V usage is TRBV21-1 and J usage is TRBJ1-2; TRBD1 was called by the table and not checked on the DNA. TRBV21-1 constitutes a pseudogene. The CDR3 has 13 amino acids. The CDR3 coding sequence is TGTGCCAGCTCCCCGGGACACGGTTATGGCTACACCTTC. It encodes CASSPGHGYGYTF.

This clone was found once. The chain uses TRBV12-1 and TRBJ2-5; the D call of TRBD2 is as the table states it, not checked on the DNA. TRBV12-1 is shown as a pseudogene. The CDR3 has 14 amino acids. The CDR3: CASSARRIRETQYF. The CDR3 coding sequence is TGTGCCAGCAGCGCACGGCGGATCCGAGAGACCCAGTACTTC.

The chain employs TRBV5-1 and TRBJ2-5; 9 positions match TRBD1. The DNA end lines up better with TRBJ2-7; the J call may be wrong. CDR1 SGHRS and CDR2 YFSETQ come from the germline V gene. This CDR3 has 15 residues. The CDR3 loop is CASSLQGASSYEQYF. The CDR3 region has the DNA TGCGCCAGCAGCCTACAGGGGGCTAGCTCCTACGAGCAGTACTTC.

The J gene is TRBJ2-6, the V gene TRBV5-1; weak D call: TRBD2 (5 bases). This CDR3 has 15 amino acids. V shed 4 bases and J shed 0 bases, with 8 bases lying between them. Germline-derived CDR1 and CDR2 are SGHRS and YFSETQ. CDR3 sequence (DNA): TGCGCCAGCAGCCAAACTAGCTCTGGGGCCAACGTCCTGACTTTC. Protein product: CASSQTSSGANVLTF.

J is TRBJ1-1 and V is TRBV25-1; tentative D call: TRBD1 (6 bases). Between the trimmed V and J ends, which lost 4 bases and 3 bases, there was a span of 9 bases. This CDR3 is 13 amino acids long. Germline CDR1 and CDR2: MGHDK and SYGVNS. CDR3 coding DNA: TGTGCCAGCAGTGTTTGGGGGCACACTGAAGCTTTCTTT. Translated: CASSVWGHTEAFF.

The chain is built from TRBV18 and TRBJ1-5, with 9 bases matching TRBD1. Per the germline V gene, CDR1 is KGHSH and CDR2 is LQKENI. CDR3 length: 15 amino acids. V dropped 3 bases and J dropped 4; count of bases not matched to a gene: 4. Here the CDR3 reads CASSPLQGANQPQHF. CDR3 nucleotides: TGTGCCAGCTCACCGTTACAGGGGGCTAATCAGCCCCAGCATTTT.

The chain couples TRBV2 to TRBJ2-7; TRBD1 agrees at 7 bases. CDR3 length equals 13 residues. Trimming took 7 bases from V and 2 from J; bases not matched to a gene: 5. Germline CDR1 SNHLY, CDR2 FYNNEI. The chain's CDR3 is CASNRDSTYEQYF. CDR3 nucleotides: TGTGCCAGCAACCGGGACAGTACCTACGAGCAGTACTTC.

The chain recombines TRBV7-2 with TRBJ1-2; no definite D call. Germline CDR1 reads SGHTA; CDR2 reads FQGNSA. This CDR3 contains 16 residues. V was shortened by 4 bases and J by 4 bases, with 19 bases between the two germline ends. In nucleotides, the CDR3 is TGTGCCAGCAGCTCAGGCGGGCCTTCTCAAGCCTATGGCTACACCTTC. It translates to CASSSGGPSQAYGYTF. Full variable domain (rest looked up from reference TRBV7-2 and TRBJ1-2): GAGVSQSPSNKVTEKGKDVELRCDPISGHTALYWYRQSLGQGLEFLIYFQGNSAPDKSGLPSDRFSAERTGGSVSTLTIQRTQQEDSAVYLCASSSGGPSQAYGYTFGSGTRLTVV.

The CDR3 sequence is CASSPWANYEQYF. The CDR3 DNA sequence: TGTGCCAGCTCCCCCTGGGCGAACTACGAGCAGTACTTC. V gene TRBV18 combines with J gene TRBJ2-7; D uncertain. The V gene's germline CDR1 is KGHSH and CDR2 LQKENI. This CDR3 region has 13 residues. V gave up 6 bases and J gave up 3 bases, with 12 bases separating them.

In this sample, this clone turned up once. This chain uses TRBV9 with TRBJ2-3; the D is unclear. V lost 3 bases to trimming and J lost 6 bases, with 11 bases between them. This CDR3 has 13 amino acids. Germline values: CDR1 SGDLS, CDR2 YYNGEE. CDR3 in amino acids: CASSASPLDTQYF. CDR3 DNA: TGTGCCAGCAGCGCAAGCCCCTTGGATACGCAGTATTTT.

The chain couples TRBV6-5 to TRBJ2-1; D uncertain. This CDR3 has 14 residues. CDR1 is MNHEY, CDR2 SVGAGI, per germline. V dropped 6 bases and J dropped 8 bases, with 17 bases sitting between them. The CDR3 nucleotides read TGTGCCAGCAGCCCCCAGCCTGTGGGCTATGAGCAGTTCTTC. It is translated as CASSPQPVGYEQFF.

This chain connects TRBV7-6 to TRBJ2-7, with TRBD2 identical over 8 bases. Trimming cost V 5 bases and J 2 bases; bases outside gene matches: 5. This CDR3 is 14 amino acids long. Looked up from germline, CDR1 is SGHVS and CDR2 is FNYEAQ. CDR3 loop: CASSAGGETYEQYF. CDR3 sequence (DNA): TGTGCCAGCAGCGCGGGGGGCGAGACCTACGAGCAGTACTTC.

This clone appeared a single time. V is TRBV9 and J is TRBJ1-5; 7 nucleotides agree with TRBD1. Germline trimming cut 5 bases from V and 5 bases from J; bases unmatched to any gene: 10. The CDR3 totals 15 residues. CDR1 is SGDLS, CDR2 YYNGEE, per germline. The CDR3 DNA is TGTGCCAGCAGTCCCGGAGTAACAGGGGATCAGCCCCAGCATTTT. Protein product: CASSPGVTGDQPQHF.

The gene calls are TRBV6-5 and TRBJ1-1; 7 bases are shared with TRBD1. The trim removed 5 bases at V and 8 bases at J, leaving 5 bases unmatched. Germline V CDR1 and CDR2: MNHEY, SVGAGI. The CDR3 is 12 residues long. The CDR3 loop is CASSRGQEEAFF. The CDR3 bases are TGTGCCAGCAGTAGAGGACAGGAAGAAGCTTTCTTT.